Below, 20 T cell receptor beta chains from the same sample are listed, as sequenced in a study of blood T cells in healthy people across ages (dated by TCRdb to about 2015). The library came from 5' RACE. Sequenced using an Illumina HiSeq 2500. A second PCR of roughly 7 to 11 cycles was performed with a sample-barcoded 5' primer and a J-beta primer mix. TCRdb took the public reads, trimmed them with fastp at Q25, ran MiXCR for clone calling and kept in-frame beta chains. A single entry per CDR3 protein holds the most common genes and DNA from its merged rows. For this sample the table gives over 600,000 distinct CDR3 sequences, of which 21% were detected only once. 3.6% of the sample goes to the ten largest clones. Sequencing used blood. The receptors were gathered from a man in his 70s in good health.

The CDR3 coding sequence is TGTGCCAGCGCCTCGGGTGGGGCCAAAAACATTCAGTACTTC. Protein product: CASASGGAKNIQYF. This chain joins TRBV28 and TRBJ2-4; D is undetermined. Germline CDR1 MDHEN, CDR2 SYDVKM. Trimming shortened V by 8 bases and J by 1 base, and 12 bases separated the two germline ends. CDR3 length equals 14 residues.

The rearrangement links TRBV29-1 to TRBJ1-2; D call uncertain. The CDR3 covers 13 residues. V lost 4 bases and J 0 bases, leaving 9 bases between the germline ends. Germline lookup yields CDR1 SQVTM and CDR2 ANQGSEA. CDR3 protein: CSVGAVANYGYTF. The CDR3 DNA sequence: TGCAGCGTTGGAGCGGTAGCTAACTATGGCTACACCTTC.

The V gene is TRBV9, the J gene TRBJ1-4; 12 bases align to TRBD1. The CDR3 loop spans 17 amino acids. After removal of 4 bases from V and 8 bases from J, the junction contained 12 bases not matched to a gene. CDR1 is SGDLS, CDR2 YYNGEE, per germline. CDR3 sequence (DNA): TGTGCCAGCAGCCCGGATGGGGGACAGGGGGCGCGGGAAAAACTGTTTTTT. It is translated as CASSPDGGQGAREKLFF.

This clonotype was observed a handful of times. The chain has TRBV29-1 and TRBJ2-3; 8 bases align to TRBD2. The CDR3 runs to 13 residues. Trimming took 6 bases from V and 2 from J; bases not matched to a gene: 4. Germline CDR1 and CDR2: SQVTM and ANQGSEA. CDR3 loop: CSVAREVTDTQYF. DNA for the CDR3: TGCAGCGTCGCGCGGGAGGTCACAGATACGCAGTATTTT.

The rearrangement joins TRBV12-3 or TRBV12-4 to TRBJ2-5, with TRBD1 matching over 9 bases. The DNA end is more similar to TRBJ2-7, so the J call may be wrong. The CDR3 is made up of 15 amino acids. DNA of the CDR3: TGTGCCAGCACTCGGGGGACAGGGAGAAACTACGAGCAGTACTTC. Translation gives CASTRGTGRNYEQYF.

The sample holds a few counts of this clonotype. The J gene is TRBJ2-7, the V gene TRBV15; a weak D match, TRBD1 (6 bases). The V gene's germline CDR1 is LNHNV and CDR2 YYDKDF (reference sequence). Between the trimmed V and J ends, which lost 1 base and 3 bases, there was a span of 13 bases. CDR3 length equals 15 residues. The CDR3 nucleotides are TGTGCCACCAGCAGAGTGGCAGGGGAAGGCTACGAGCAGTACTTC. It specifies CATSRVAGEGYEQYF.

The chain's CDR3 is CSASIGVPETQYF. CDR3 coding DNA: TGCAGTGCTAGTATAGGGGTTCCAGAGACCCAGTACTTC. The chain couples TRBV20-1 to TRBJ2-5, with TRBD1 as a possible D gene (5 bases). This CDR3 is 13 amino acids long. V shed 3 bases and J shed 4 bases, with 12 bases lying between them. Germline loops: CDR1 DFQATT, CDR2 SNEGSKA (reference sequence).

The chain couples TRBV20-1 to TRBJ2-3, with 10 positions matching TRBD2. Germline V gene lookup returns CDR1 DFQATT and CDR2 SNEGSKA (reference sequence). The V and J ends lost 1 base and 4 bases, in that order; junction bases with no gene match: 2. The CDR3 is 14 amino acids. The CDR3 sequence: CSARASGSSDTQYF. CDR3 sequence (DNA): TGCAGTGCTAGAGCTAGCGGGAGCTCAGATACGCAGTATTTT.

This clonotype turned up a few times. This CDR3 reads CASSSAGTRVNEQFF. CDR3 DNA: TGTGCCAGCAGTTCAGCCGGGACTAGGGTCAATGAGCAGTTCTTC. The chain has TRBV6-2 or TRBV6-3 and TRBJ2-1, with 8 bases matching TRBD2. Germline V gives CDR1 MNHEY, CDR2 SVGEGT. V lost 4 bases to trimming and J lost 6 bases; unmatched junction nucleotides: 8. The CDR3 is made up of 15 amino acids.

This clonotype was recorded a few times. This chain uses TRBV29-1 with TRBJ1-4; the D is unclear. CDR3 length equals 11 residues. Germline values: CDR1 SQVTM, CDR2 ANQGSEA. This CDR3 reads CNVADAEKLFF. The CDR3 coding sequence is TGCAACGTCGCGGACGCGGAAAAACTGTTTTTT.

In its sample, this clonotype was seen a few times. The rearrangement uses TRBV7-9 and TRBJ2-5; maybe TRBD1 (5 bases). The V gene lost 1 base and the J gene lost 1 base, with 16 bases spanning the gap. Germline V gene sequence: CDR1 SEHNR, CDR2 FQNEAQ (reference sequence). CDR3 length: 17 residues. CDR3 protein: CASSLGFGQRPQETQYF. CDR3 coding DNA: TGTGCCAGCAGCTTAGGGTTCGGACAACGTCCCCAAGAGACCCAGTACTTC.

This clonotype came up a few times. The CDR3 sequence: CASSPTGGQGIGYTF. The DNA of the CDR3 is TGTGCCAGCAGTCCCACAGGCGGTCAGGGGATTGGCTACACCTTC. This chain links TRBV27 with TRBJ1-2, with D tentatively TRBD1 (6 bases). This CDR3 is 15 amino acids long. Germline V gene lookup returns CDR1 MNHEY and CDR2 SMNVEV (reference sequence). Deletions cut 5 bases from V and 7 bases from J, with 20 bases between.

This clonotype was picked up a small number of times. This chain links TRBV20-1 with TRBJ2-1, with 9 bases lining up with TRBD2. CDR3 length: 18 residues. Germline CDR1 reads DFQATT; CDR2 reads SNEGSKA (reference sequence). The V gene end was trimmed by 6 bases and the J gene end by 0 bases; junction bases not matched to a gene: 15. Written as DNA, the CDR3 is TGCAGTGCCCGGGGAGAGGGAGCGGGAGGACCCTCCTACAATGAGCAGTTCTTC. It codes for CSARGEGAGGPSYNEQFF.

In this sample, this clonotype turned up a few times. The V and J genes are TRBV15 and TRBJ2-7, with D hard to call. CDR1 and CDR2 (germline): LNHNV, YYDKDF (reference sequence). This CDR3 region has 13 residues. Trimming shortened V by 5 bases and J by 4 bases, and 12 bases separated the two germline ends. CDR3 sequence reads: CATSLRNRYEQYF. CDR3 nucleotides: TGTGCCACCAGCCTTAGGAACCGTTACGAGCAGTACTTC.

The gene calls are TRBV4-2 and TRBJ1-5, with a tentative D call TRBD1 (5 bases). The germline V gene has CDR1 LGHNA and CDR2 YNFKEQ. Trimming pared 3 bases from V and 6 bases from J, leaving 12 bases between. There are 14 residues in the CDR3. The CDR3 loop reads CASSQVRGTQPQHF. CDR3 bases: TGTGCCAGCAGCCAGGTTCGGGGGACTCAGCCCCAGCATTTT.

To note about this clonotype: A read error may produce the germline difference seen at one junction end. The gene calls are TRBV12-3 or TRBV12-4 and TRBJ2-7; 8 bases map to TRBD2. The CDR3 has 16 amino acids. CDR3 in DNA: TGTGCCAGCAAGCCCGGTCGGGTAGCGGGAATCTACGAGCAGTGCTTC. Translation: CASKPGRVAGIYEQCF.

This clonotype came up many times. The CDR3 bases are TGTGCCAGCAGCCCGACAACAGGGACCGGGGAGCTGTTTTTT. This translates into CASSPTTGTGELFF. This chain connects TRBV7-9 to TRBJ2-2, with a weak D call TRBD1 (6 bases). This CDR3 has 14 residues. CDR1 SEHNR and CDR2 FQNEAQ come from the germline V gene (reference sequence). Trimming stripped 5 bases from V and 5 bases from J, with 12 bases between.

The chain links TRBV13 to TRBJ1-1, with a tentative D call TRBD1 (5 bases). The CDR3 has 15 residues. V was clipped by 5 bases and J by 1 base, with 14 bases between them. The germline V gene has CDR1 PRHDT and CDR2 FYEKMQ (reference sequence). This CDR3 is CASSPNEGRNTEAFF. The CDR3 DNA reads as TGTGCCAGCAGCCCCAACGAGGGGCGGAACACTGAAGCTTTCTTT. The full variable domain, with the rest looked up from reference TRBV13 and TRBJ1-1, is AAGVIQSPRHLIKEKRETATLKCYPIPRHDTVYWYQQGPGQDPQFLISFYEKMQSDKGSIPDRFSAQQFSDYHSELNMSSLELGDSALYFCASSPNEGRNTEAFFGQGTRLTVV.

This clonotype has more than one count but fewer than ten. The chain links TRBV2 to TRBJ2-7, with 8 bases matching TRBD1. After removal of 11 bases from V and 3 bases from J, the junction contained 12 bases not matched to a gene. Germline CDR1 is SNHLY and CDR2 is FYNNEI. The CDR3 sequence is 14 residues long. For the CDR3, the DNA is TGTGCCTCCTCTAGGGGACAGGATTACTACGAGCAGTACTTC. This gives the protein CASSRGQDYYEQYF.

The J gene is TRBJ1-1, the V gene TRBV7-2; TRBD1 might be the D (6 bases). CDR3 length: 15 residues. Trimming shortened V by 3 bases and J by 0 bases, and 11 bases separated the two germline ends. Germline lookup yields CDR1 SGHTA and CDR2 FQGNSA. The DNA for the CDR3 is TGTGCCAGCAGCTTGGACAGAGTGATGAACACTGAAGCTTTCTTT. This sequence encodes CASSLDRVMNTEAFF.